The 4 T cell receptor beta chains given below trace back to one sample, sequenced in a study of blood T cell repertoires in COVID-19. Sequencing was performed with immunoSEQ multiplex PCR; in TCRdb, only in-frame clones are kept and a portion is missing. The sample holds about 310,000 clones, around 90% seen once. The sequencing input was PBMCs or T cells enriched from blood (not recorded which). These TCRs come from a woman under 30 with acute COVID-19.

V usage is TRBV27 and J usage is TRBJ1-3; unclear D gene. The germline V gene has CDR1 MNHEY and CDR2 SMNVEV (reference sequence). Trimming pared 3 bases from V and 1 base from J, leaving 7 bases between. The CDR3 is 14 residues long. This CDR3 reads CASSFSGSGNTIYF. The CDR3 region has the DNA TGTGCCAGCAGTTTTAGCGGATCTGGAAACACCATATATTTT.

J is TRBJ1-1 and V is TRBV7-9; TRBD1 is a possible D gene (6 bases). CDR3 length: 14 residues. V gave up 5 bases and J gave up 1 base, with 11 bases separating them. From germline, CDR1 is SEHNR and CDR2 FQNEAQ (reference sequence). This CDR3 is CASSPGQKNTEAFF. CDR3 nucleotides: TGTGCCAGCAGCCCAGGACAGAAGAACACTGAAGCTTTCTTT. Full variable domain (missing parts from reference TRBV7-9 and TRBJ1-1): DTGVSQNPRHKITKRGQNVTFRCDPISEHNRLYWYRQTLGQGPEFLTYFQNEAQLEKSRLLSDRFSAERPKGSFSTLEIQRTEQGDSAMYLCASSPGQKNTEAFFGQGTRLTVV.

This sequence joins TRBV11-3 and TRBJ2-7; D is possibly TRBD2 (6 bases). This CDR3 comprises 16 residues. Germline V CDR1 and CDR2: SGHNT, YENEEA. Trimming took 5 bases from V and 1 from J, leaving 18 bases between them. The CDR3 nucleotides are TGTGCCAGCAGCGAATTCGGCGGGATCTTGTCCTACGAGCAGTACTTC. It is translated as CASSEFGGILSYEQYF.

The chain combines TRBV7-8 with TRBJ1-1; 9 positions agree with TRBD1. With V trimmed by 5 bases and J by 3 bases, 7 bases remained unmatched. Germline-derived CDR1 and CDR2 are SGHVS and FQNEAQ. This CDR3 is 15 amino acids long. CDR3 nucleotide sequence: TGTGCCAGCAGCCAATTGACAGGGGGAGACACTGAAGCTTTCTTT. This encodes CASSQLTGGDTEAFF.